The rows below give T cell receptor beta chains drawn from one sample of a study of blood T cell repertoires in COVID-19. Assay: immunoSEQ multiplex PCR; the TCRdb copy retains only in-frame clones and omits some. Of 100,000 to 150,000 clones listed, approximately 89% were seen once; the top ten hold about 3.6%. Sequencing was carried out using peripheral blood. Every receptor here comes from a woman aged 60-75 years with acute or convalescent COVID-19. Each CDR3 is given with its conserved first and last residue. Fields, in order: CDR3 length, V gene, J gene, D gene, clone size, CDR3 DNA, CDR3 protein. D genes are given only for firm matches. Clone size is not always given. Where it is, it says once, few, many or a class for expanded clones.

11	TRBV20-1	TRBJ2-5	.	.	TGCAGTGCTGAGGCAGAAGAGACCCAGTACTTC	CSAEAEETQYF
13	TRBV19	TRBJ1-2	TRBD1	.	TGTGCCAGTAGTTCCCGGGACAGCTATGGCTACACCTTC	CASSSRDSYGYTF
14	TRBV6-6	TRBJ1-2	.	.	TGTGCCAGCAGTTACGCCCAGGGAGGCTATGGCTACACCTTC	CASSYAQGGYGYTF
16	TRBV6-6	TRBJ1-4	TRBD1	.	TGTGCCAGCAGTTCCGACAGGGGGCTCCCTATTGAAAAACTGTTTTTT	CASSSDRGLPIEKLFF
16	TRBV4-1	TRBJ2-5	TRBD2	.	TGCGCCAGCAGCCAACTGGGACTAGCGGGGCAAGAGACCCAGTACTTC	CASSQLGLAGQETQYF
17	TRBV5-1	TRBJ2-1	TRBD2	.	TGCGCCAGCAGCTCCTCTAGCGGGAGAGCCGGCTACAATGAGCAGTTCTTC	CASSSSSGRAGYNEQFF
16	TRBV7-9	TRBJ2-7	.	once	TGTGCCAGCAGCTTAGCGGGCGGGCAGAGGGTGTACGAGCAGTACTTC	CASSLAGGQRVYEQYF
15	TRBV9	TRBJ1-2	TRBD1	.	TGTGCCAGCAGCGTAGGCACAGGGGGAAGATATGGCTACACCTTC	CASSVGTGGRYGYTF
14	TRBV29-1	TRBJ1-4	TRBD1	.	TGCAGCGCTATCGGGACAGAGAGTAATGAAAAACTGTTTTTT	CSAIGTESNEKLFF
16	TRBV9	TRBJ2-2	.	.	TGTGCCAGCAGCGTAGCCGGGGGACCCCTATCCGGGGAGCTGTTTTTT	CASSVAGGPLSGELFF
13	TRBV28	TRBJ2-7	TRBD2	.	TGTGCCAGCAGTCTTATGGCGGGGGGCGAGCAGTACTTC	CASSLMAGGEQYF
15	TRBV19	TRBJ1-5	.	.	TGTGCCAGCGGAGGGACCGCGGCACGAAATCAGCCCCAGCATTTT	CASGGTAARNQPQHF
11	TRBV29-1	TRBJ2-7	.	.	TGCAGCGTTATACAGGGATACGAGCAGTACTTC	CSVIQGYEQYF
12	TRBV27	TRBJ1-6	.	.	TGTGCCAGCAGACAGGGCAATTCACCCCTCCACTTT	CASRQGNSPLHF
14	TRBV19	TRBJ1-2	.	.	TGTGCCAGTAGTTTAAGGACGGGAAACTATGGCTACACCTTC	CASSLRTGNYGYTF
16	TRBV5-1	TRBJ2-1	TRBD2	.	TGCGCCAGCACCGAATTCGGGGCTAGCGGGGGCGATGAGCAGTTCTTC	CASTEFGASGGDEQFF
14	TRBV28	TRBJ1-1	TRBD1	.	TGTGCCAGCAGTTTTAGGGGACAGGGCCCTGAAGCTTTCTTT	CASSFRGQGPEAFF
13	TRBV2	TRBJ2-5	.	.	TGTGCCAGCACTCGGGTAGCGAAAGAGACCCAGTACTTC	CASTRVAKETQYF
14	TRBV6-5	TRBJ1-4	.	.	TGTGCCAGCAGCCTTCGTGGACAGAGTGAAAAACTGTTTTTT	CASSLRGQSEKLFF
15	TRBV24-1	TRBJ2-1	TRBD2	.	TGTGCCACCAGTGATTTAGGGACTAGCGGGAGGAATTGGTTCTTC	CATSDLGTSGRNWFF
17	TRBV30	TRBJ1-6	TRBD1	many	TGTGCCTGGGCCGCGGGTGCACCAGGGGGCGCGTCCTCACCCCTCCACTTT	CAWAAGAPGGASSPLHF
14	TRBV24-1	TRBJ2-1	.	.	TGTGCCACCTCCCGGGACTCGCGCTACAATGAGCAGTTCTTC	CATSRDSRYNEQFF
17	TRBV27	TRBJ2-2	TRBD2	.	TGTGCCAGCGGAAGCGGTTTTAGCGGGATTAACACCGGGGAGCTGTTTTTT	CASGSGFSGINTGELFF
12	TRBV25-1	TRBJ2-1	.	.	TGTGCCAGCAGTCCGCGGTGGAATGAGCAGTTCTTC	CASSPRWNEQFF
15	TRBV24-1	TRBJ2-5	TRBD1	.	TGTGCCACCAGTGATTCAGGGGGCAGGAGAGAGACCCAGTACTTC	CATSDSGGRRETQYF
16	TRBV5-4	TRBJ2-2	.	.	TGTGCCAGCAGCTTGCCGACTAAACGGAGCGCCGGGGAGCTGTTTTTT	CASSLPTKRSAGELFF
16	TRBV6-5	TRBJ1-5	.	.	TGTGCCAGCAGTTACCTCCGGGGAAGGAGCAATCAGCCCCAGCATTTT	CASSYLRGRSNQPQHF
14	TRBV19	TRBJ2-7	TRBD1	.	TGTGCCAGTAGTCCCAGGGGGCGTTTCTACGAGCAGTACTTC	CASSPRGRFYEQYF
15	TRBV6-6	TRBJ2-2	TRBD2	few	TGTGCCAGCCTTGGACTAGCGGGAGTCTCCGGGGAGCTGTTTTTT	CASLGLAGVSGELFF
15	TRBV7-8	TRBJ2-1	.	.	TGTGCCAGCAGCTTAAAGTTGAGCTCCTACAATGAGCAGTTCTTC	CASSLKLSSYNEQFF
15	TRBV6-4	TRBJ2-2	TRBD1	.	TGTGCCAGCAGTGTCACAGGGGGCTTTACCGGGGAGCTGTTTTTT	CASSVTGGFTGELFF
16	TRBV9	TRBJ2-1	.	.	TGTGCCAGCAGCGTAGGACAGGCTTCGACCTACAATGAGCAGTTCTTC	CASSVGQASTYNEQFF
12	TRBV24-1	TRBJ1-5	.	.	TGTGCCACCAGTGATTTGGGCCAGCCCCAGCATTTT	CATSDLGQPQHF
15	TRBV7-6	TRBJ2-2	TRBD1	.	TGTGCCAGCAGGAGACAGGGCTTATTCACCGGGGAGCTGTTTTTT	CASRRQGLFTGELFF
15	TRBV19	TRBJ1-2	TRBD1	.	TGTGCCAGTAGTACCCGCAGGGGGCTTGAGTATGGCTACACCTTC	CASSTRRGLEYGYTF
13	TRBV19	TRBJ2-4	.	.	TGTGCCAGTAGTGCGCGGGCCAAAAACATTCAGTACTTC	CASSARAKNIQYF
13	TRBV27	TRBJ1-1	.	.	TGTGCCAGCAGTATCGAAGGGGTCCCTGAAGCTTTCTTT	CASSIEGVPEAFF
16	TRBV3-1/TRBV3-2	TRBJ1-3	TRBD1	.	TGTGCCAGCAGCCCGACAGGGGGGCTTCTTCGAAACACCATATATTTT	CASSPTGGLLRNTIYF
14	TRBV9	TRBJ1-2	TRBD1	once	TGTGCCAGCAGCGTTTCAGGGGGCGCCCGGGGCTACACCTTC	CASSVSGGARGYTF
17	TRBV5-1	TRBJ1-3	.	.	TGCGCCAGCAGCTTGGGGACGGGAGAATTCTCTGGAAACACCATATATTTT	CASSLGTGEFSGNTIYF
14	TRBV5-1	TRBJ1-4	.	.	TGCGCCAGCAGAGGGGTACACCTCCATGAAAAACTGTTTTTT	CASRGVHLHEKLFF
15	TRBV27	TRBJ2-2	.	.	TGTGCCAGCAGTTTATCGTACCCCAGGGCCGGGGAGCTGTTTTTT	CASSLSYPRAGELFF
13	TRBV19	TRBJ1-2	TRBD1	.	TGTGCCACAAAGGGACAGGGGGCCCATGGCTACACCTTC	CATKGQGAHGYTF
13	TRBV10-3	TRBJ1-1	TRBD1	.	TGTGCCACCCACACAACAGGGGGTACTGAAGCTTTCTTT	CATHTTGGTEAFF
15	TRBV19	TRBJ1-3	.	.	TGTGCCAGTAACGTGGGGCGGGACTCTGGAAACACCATATATTTT	CASNVGRDSGNTIYF
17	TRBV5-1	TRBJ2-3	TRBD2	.	TGCGCCAGCAGCACCGGGACTAGCGGGAGGGCCGCAGATACGCAGTATTTT	CASSTGTSGRAADTQYF
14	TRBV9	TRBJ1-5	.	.	TGTGCCAGCAGCGTAGACCCAGGGTGGCAGCCCCAGCATTTT	CASSVDPGWQPQHF
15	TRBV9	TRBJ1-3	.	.	TGTGCCAGCAGCGTGTCGGGGACTTCTGGAAACACCATATATTTT	CASSVSGTSGNTIYF
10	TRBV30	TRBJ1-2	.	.	TGTGCCTGGAACAGCTATGGCTACACCTTC	CAWNSYGYTF
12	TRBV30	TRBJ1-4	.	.	TGTGCCTGGAGTGCAGGGTATGAAAAACTGTTTTTT	CAWSAGYEKLFF
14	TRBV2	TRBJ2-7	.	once	TGTGCCAGCAGTGTCGAGGCGCGGCCGAACGAGCAGTACTTC	CASSVEARPNEQYF
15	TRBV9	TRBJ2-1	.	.	TGTGCCAGCAGCGTCAGTCCCGGACTGCCCAATGAGCAGTTCTTC	CASSVSPGLPNEQFF
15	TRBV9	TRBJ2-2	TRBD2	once	TGTGCCAGCAGCGGGACTAGCGGGAACACCGGGGAGCTGTTTTTT	CASSGTSGNTGELFF
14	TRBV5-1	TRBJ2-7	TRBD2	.	TGCGCCAGCAGACCGACTAGCGGGAGTTACGAGCAGTACTTC	CASRPTSGSYEQYF
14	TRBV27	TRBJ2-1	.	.	TGTGCCAGCGGCGGGGCGTCCTCCTACAATGAGCAGTTCTTC	CASGGASSYNEQFF